A single sample gave rise to the 5 T cell receptor beta chains below, sequenced in a study of vaccination effects on CD4 cells after COVID-19. Expansion with viral peptide pools was applied to antigen-specific CD4+ T cells by the ViraFEST assay prior to sequencing. Isolating CD4+ T cells followed less than 12 days of culture. All participants had two doses of either the BNT162b2 or mRNA-1273 vaccine. The antigens of these receptors remain unknown. TCRdb's copy holds only in-frame clones and misses some; the assay was immunoSEQ multiplex PCR. This sample carries about 59,000 clones, 75% to 85% of them seen once, and the ten largest clones take roughly 2%. The specimen comprised CD4+ T cells from PBMCs cultured with HCoV-OC43 spike peptides, sampled after COVID-19 vaccination. The subset is: HCoV-OC43 spike overlapping peptide pool stimulation. The receptors were sampled from a human donor who received a COVID-19 vaccine.

The chain employs TRBV18 and TRBJ1-3; D is undetermined. CDR1 KGHSH and CDR2 LQKENI come from the germline V gene. V gave up 3 bases and J gave up 0 bases, with 9 bases separating them. The length of the CDR3 is 15 residues. The CDR3 DNA sequence: TGTGCCAGCTCACCCTACCAGAGCTCTGGAAACACCATATATTTT. Translation: CASSPYQSSGNTIYF.

The genes are TRBV7-9 and TRBJ1-2; 8 bases map to TRBD1. V shed 5 bases and J 8 bases; nucleotides not matched to a gene: 10. Per germline, CDR1 SEHNR and CDR2 FQNEAQ (reference sequence). CDR3 length: 14 amino acids. This CDR3 reads CASSVGQGNSGYTF. CDR3 nucleotide sequence: TGTGCCAGCAGCGTAGGACAGGGCAATTCAGGCTACACCTTC.

The genes are TRBV30 and TRBJ2-1, with TRBD2 matching 11 bases. The CDR3 covers 14 residues. CDR1 is GTSNPN, CDR2 SVGIG, per germline (reference sequence). Germline trimming cut 4 bases from V and 8 bases from J; bases unmatched to any gene: 7. The CDR3 is CAWKSSGGLHEQFF. DNA of the CDR3: TGTGCCTGGAAGTCTAGCGGGGGGTTGCATGAGCAGTTCTTC.

This clone was seen only a few times. This chain connects TRBV24-1 to TRBJ1-2; D unclear. The CDR3 is 13 amino acids. Germline CDR1 is KGHDR and CDR2 is SFDVKD. V lost 4 bases, J lost 0 bases, and 5 bases lay in between. The CDR3 nucleotides read TGTGCCACCAGTGACAGACCTAACTATGGCTACACCTTC. Residues: CATSDRPNYGYTF.

CDR3 amino acids: CASSQGPLSEAFF. The CDR3 DNA reads TGTGCCAGCAGCCAGGGACCTCTGAGTGAAGCTTTCTTT. The V call is TRBV3-1 (or the pseudogene TRBV3-2), the J call TRBJ1-1; D might be TRBD1 (5 bases). Trimming took 3 bases from V and 7 from J, leaving 12 bases between them. Germline assignment: CDR1 LGHDT and CDR2 YNNKEL (reference sequence). This CDR3 is 13 amino acids long.